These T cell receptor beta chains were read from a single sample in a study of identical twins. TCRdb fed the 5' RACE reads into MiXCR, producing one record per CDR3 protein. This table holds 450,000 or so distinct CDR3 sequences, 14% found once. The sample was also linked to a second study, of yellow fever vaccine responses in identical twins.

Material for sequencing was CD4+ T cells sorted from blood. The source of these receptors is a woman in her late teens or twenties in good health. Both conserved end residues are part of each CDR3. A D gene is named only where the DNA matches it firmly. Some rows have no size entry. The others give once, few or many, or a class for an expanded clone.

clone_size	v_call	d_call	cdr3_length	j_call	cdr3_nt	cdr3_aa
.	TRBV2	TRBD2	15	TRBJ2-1	TGTGCCAGCAGTTCCTTTGGCGGGAGGGATGATGAGCAGTTCTTC	CASSSFGGRDDEQFF
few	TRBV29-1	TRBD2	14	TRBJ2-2	TGCAGCGTTGATGAAGAGCGGGGCACCGGGGAGCTGTTTTTT	CSVDEERGTGELFF
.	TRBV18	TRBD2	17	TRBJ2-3	TGTGCCAGCTCACCACTAGGACTAGCCACAGCAGGGGATACGCAGTATTTT	CASSPLGLATAGDTQYF
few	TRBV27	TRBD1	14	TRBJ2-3	TGTGCCAGCAGTTTAAGACAGGGGTTGGATACGCAGTATTTT	CASSLRQGLDTQYF
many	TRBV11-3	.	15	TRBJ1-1	TGTGCCAGCAAAACGATCCGGATAAACAACACTGAAGCTTTCTTT	CASKTIRINNTEAFF
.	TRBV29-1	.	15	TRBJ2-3	TGCAGCGTGCTGGGACTCCTCACTAGCACAGATACGCAGTATTTT	CSVLGLLTSTDTQYF
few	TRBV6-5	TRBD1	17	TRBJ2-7	TGTGCCAGCAGTTACTCATTGTACAGGGGGTTGACCTACGAGCAGTACTTC	CASSYSLYRGLTYEQYF
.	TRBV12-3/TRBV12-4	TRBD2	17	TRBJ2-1	TGTGCCAGCAGTTTAGAGGGTAGCGGGAGATGGGCCAATGAGCAGTTCTTC	CASSLEGSGRWANEQFF
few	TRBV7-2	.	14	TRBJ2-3	TGTGCCAGCAGACTTGGGGGCGGCACAGATACGCAGTATTTT	CASRLGGGTDTQYF
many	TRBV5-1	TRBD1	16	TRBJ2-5	TGCGCCAGCAGCTTGCTGACAGGGGGCTATCAAGAGACCCAGTACTTC	CASSLLTGGYQETQYF
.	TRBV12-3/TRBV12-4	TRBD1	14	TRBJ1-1	TGTGCCAGCAGTAAGACAGGGTCAAGGACTGAAGCTTTCTTT	CASSKTGSRTEAFF
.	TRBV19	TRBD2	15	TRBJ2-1	TGTGCCAGTAGTTTCTCCCGGACTAGCGGGGGGGAGCAGTTCTTC	CASSFSRTSGGEQFF
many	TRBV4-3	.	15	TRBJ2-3	TGCGCCAGCAGCCAAGCGGGCAGGGATACAGATACGCAGTATTTT	CASSQAGRDTDTQYF
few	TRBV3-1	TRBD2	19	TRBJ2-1	TGTGCCAGCAGCCAGGGTGCGCTAGCGGGGGGGGGTAGGTACAATGAGCAGTTCTTC	CASSQGALAGGGRYNEQFF
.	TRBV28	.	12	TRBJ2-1	TGTGCCAGCTTATTCCCCTACAATGAGCAGTTCTTC	CASLFPYNEQFF
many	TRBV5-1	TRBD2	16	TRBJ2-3	TGCGCCAGCAGCTTGAACCAGCGGGGTTACACAGATACGCAGTATTTT	CASSLNQRGYTDTQYF
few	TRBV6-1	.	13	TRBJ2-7	TGTGCCAGCAGTGACAGGGCGTCCTACGAGCAGTACTTC	CASSDRASYEQYF
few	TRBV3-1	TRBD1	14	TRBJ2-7	TGTGCCAGCAGCCCATTGGGACAGCCTGACGAGCAGTACTTC	CASSPLGQPDEQYF
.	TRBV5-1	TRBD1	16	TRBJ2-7	TGCGCCAGCAGCCCGCTGGGACAGGGGGGGGCCTACGAGCAGTACTTC	CASSPLGQGGAYEQYF
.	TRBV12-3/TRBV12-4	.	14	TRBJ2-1	TGTGCCAGCAGTTCCCGGGACTTCTACAATGAGCAGTTCTTC	CASSSRDFYNEQFF
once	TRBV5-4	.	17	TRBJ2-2	TGTGCCAGCAGCCCCCAGGGAGGGACATTACGCGGCGGGGAGCTGTTTTTT	CASSPQGGTLRGGELFF
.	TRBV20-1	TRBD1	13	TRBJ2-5	TGCAGTGCTCAGAGACAGGGACGAGAGACCCAGTACTTC	CSAQRQGRETQYF
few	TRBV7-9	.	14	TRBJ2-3	TGTGCCAGCAGCTTACTCTCGAGGGGGGATACGCAGTATTTT	CASSLLSRGDTQYF
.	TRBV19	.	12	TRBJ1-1	TGTGCCAGTAGTACCGTGAACACTGAAGCTTTCTTT	CASSTVNTEAFF